This TCR beta chain was sequenced for a study of tumor-infiltrating lymphocytes in localized non-small cell lung cancer. Sequenced by immunoSEQ multiplex PCR; TCRdb stores in-frame clones only, minus some. The sample carries thousands of clones, under 80% recorded once. CDR1 is GTSNPN and CDR2 is SVGIG in the germline V gene (reference sequence). The CDR3 loop spans 16 amino acids. The ends were cut back, 0 bases at V and 0 bases at J, with 13 bases in the middle. The specimen sequenced was uninvolved lung tissue not adjacent to the tumor. The clonotype comes from a human donor with non-small cell lung cancer. The chain combines TRBV30 with TRBJ2-3; D may be TRBD2 (5 bases). CDR3 in DNA: TGTGCCTGGAGTGTATCGAGGGCTACTAGCACAGATACGCAGTATTTT. Translated: CAWSVSRATSTDTQYF.